This T cell receptor (beta chain) was found in a study of blood T cell repertoires in COVID-19. Trimming at V came to 4 bases and at J to 1 base, leaving 12 bases not matched to a gene. Germline V gene lookup returns CDR1 SGHVS and CDR2 FQNEAQ. CDR3 size: 18 residues. Profiled with immunoSEQ multiplex PCR; TCRdb holds only in-frame clones, not every one. The table lists over 150,000 clones, about 80% of them singletons, with approximately 6.9% in the top ten. The material sequenced was peripheral blood. V and J are TRBV7-8 and TRBJ2-2; the match to TRBD2 covers 7 bases. The TCR sequence derives from a human donor with acute or convalescent COVID-19. The donor label of this sample is uncertain. CDR3 nucleotides: TGTGCCAGCAGCTCCAGGCCGGGAGGCGGGGAGAACACCGGGGAGCTGTTTTTT. Its translation: CASSSRPGGGENTGELFF.